These 4 T cell receptor beta chains came from one sample sequenced in a study of cytomegalovirus exposure and HLA in healthy donors. Primers for the PCR totalled 60 Vbeta and 13 Jbeta. TCRdb's copy holds only in-frame clones and misses some; the assay was immunoSEQ multiplex PCR. The sample lists under 95,000 clones, roughly 77% occurring once. The specimen was PBMCs. All receptors come from a woman aged 35 to 49 in good health and CMV-seropositive.

The rearrangement uses TRBV27 and TRBJ1-3, with D hard to call. Trimming left V 0 bases short and J 2 bases short, with 5 bases between. CDR1 is MNHEY, CDR2 SMNVEV, per germline (reference sequence). This CDR3 spans 14 amino acids. CDR3 in amino acids: CASSLSTAGNTIYF. The CDR3 nucleotides are TGTGCCAGCAGTTTATCAACAGCTGGAAACACCATATATTTT.

V gene TRBV9 combines with J gene TRBJ2-7; 7 bases are a match to TRBD2. V shed 4 bases, J shed 0 bases, and the junction held 10 bases outside the gene matches. The CDR3 has 16 residues. Germline CDR1 is SGDLS and CDR2 is YYNGEE. This CDR3 is CASSLPRRESSYEQYF. CDR3 coding DNA: TGTGCCAGCAGCTTACCTAGGCGGGAGAGCTCCTACGAGCAGTACTTC.

The V and J genes are TRBV5-1 and TRBJ1-2; D is ambiguous. The CDR3 consists of 13 residues. Trimming took off 4 bases at V and 8 bases at J, with 15 bases between the two ends. The V gene's germline CDR1 is SGHRS and CDR2 YFSETQ. The chain's CDR3 is CASSTRKAGGYTF. The DNA of the CDR3 is TGCGCCAGCAGCACACGGAAGGCGGGCGGCTACACCTTC. The full variable domain, rest sourced from reference TRBV5-1 and TRBJ1-2, is KAGVTQTPRYLIKTRGQQVTLSCSPISGHRSVSWYQQTPGQGLQFLFEYFSETQRNKGNFPGRFSGRQFSNSRSEMNVSTLELGDSALYLCASSTRKAGGYTFGSGTRLTVV.

V gene TRBV7-9 combines with J gene TRBJ1-2, with 7 nucleotides matching TRBD1. The CDR3 has 18 amino acids. Germline V lookup: CDR1 SEHNR, CDR2 FQNEAQ (reference sequence). The junction had 12 bases not matched to a gene; V was cut back by 1 base and J by 1 base. CDR3 loop: CASSLGGVRDRDNYGYTF. CDR3 nucleotide sequence: TGTGCCAGCAGCTTAGGAGGAGTAAGGGACAGAGATAACTATGGCTACACCTTC. The whole variable domain, remainder taken from reference TRBV7-9 and TRBJ1-2, is DTGVSQNPRHKITKRGQNVTFRCDPISEHNRLYWYRQTLGQGPEFLTYFQNEAQLEKSRLLSDRFSAERPKGSFSTLEIQRTEQGDSAMYLCASSLGGVRDRDNYGYTFGSGTRLTVV.